The 30 T cell receptor beta chains below come from one sample, sequenced in a study of blood T cell repertoires in COVID-19. The table came from immunoSEQ multiplex PCR; TCRdb's copy has only in-frame clones and leaves some out. This sample has approximately 90,000 clones, with around four fifths found just once. Material for sequencing was peripheral blood. These receptors all stem from a woman aged 80 or older with active or convalescent COVID-19.

The rearrangement uses TRBV6-5 and TRBJ2-2, with D maybe TRBD2 (6 bases). The V gene's germline CDR1 is MNHEY and CDR2 SVGAGI. Trimming shortened V by 8 bases and J by 2 bases, and 12 bases separated the two germline ends. CDR3 length: 14 amino acids. The CDR3 protein is CASGGASNTGELFF. The CDR3 nucleotides read TGTGCCAGCGGAGGGGCCAGCAACACCGGGGAGCTGTTTTTT.

The J gene is TRBJ2-7, the V gene TRBV10-3, with D possibly TRBD1 on 6 matching bases. Per the germline V gene, CDR1 is ENHRY and CDR2 is SYGVKD. V dropped 10 bases and J dropped 1 base, with 20 bases sitting between them. The CDR3 is made up of 15 amino acids. This CDR3 reads CATRGASGTSYEQYF. The DNA for the CDR3 is TGTGCCACCAGGGGAGCGTCGGGAACATCCTACGAGCAGTACTTC.

A note on this clone: This sample also contains other DNA sequences that code for the same CDR3. The rearrangement uses TRBV18 and TRBJ1-2, with TRBD1 matching 9 bases. Germline V gives CDR1 KGHSH, CDR2 LQKENI. The CDR3 consists of 13 residues. V gave up 6 bases and J gave up 5 bases; unmatched junction bases: 4. The CDR3 reads CASSPDRGYGYTF. The CDR3 coding sequence is TGTGCCAGCTCCCCGGACAGGGGTTATGGCTACACCTTC.

This chain joins TRBV2 and TRBJ1-3; 8 bases line up with TRBD1. CDR1 and CDR2 (germline): SNHLY, FYNNEI. CDR3 size: 16 residues. Unmatched junction bases numbered 7, after V lost 2 bases and J lost 4 bases. The CDR3 is CASSEMGRGPGNTIYF. The CDR3 DNA is TGTGCCAGCAGTGAAATGGGCAGGGGGCCAGGAAACACCATATATTTT.

The chain has TRBV28 and TRBJ1-2; 7 nucleotides line up with TRBD1. Unmatched junction bases numbered 7, after V lost 4 bases and J lost 5 bases. The CDR3 is 14 residues long. Germline CDR1 is MDHEN and CDR2 is SYDVKM. In nucleotides, the CDR3 is TGTGCCAGCAGTTACCGGGGACAGATATATGGCTACACCTTC. This codes for CASSYRGQIYGYTF.

The rearrangement links TRBV6-6 to TRBJ2-5, with TRBD1 matching 7 bases. The CDR3 has 13 residues. J was trimmed by 10 bases and V by 7 bases; bases with no gene match: 12. Germline lookup yields CDR1 MNHNY and CDR2 SVGAGI (reference sequence). This chain's CDR3 is CASKGQTFVSQYF. The CDR3 DNA follows: TGTGCCAGCAAGGGACAGACCTTCGTGAGCCAGTACTTC.

The V call is TRBV6-2 or TRBV6-3, the J call TRBJ1-5; the match to TRBD1 covers 7 bases. CDR1 MNHEY and CDR2 SVGEGT come from the germline V gene. The CDR3 has 14 amino acids. Germline trimming cut 5 bases from V and 6 bases from J; bases unmatched to any gene: 7. The CDR3 spells CASSLDRVGQPQHF. In nucleotides, the CDR3 is TGTGCCAGCAGTCTCGACAGGGTGGGTCAGCCCCAGCATTTT.

The chain uses TRBV10-3 and TRBJ1-1, with 8 bases that match TRBD1. After removal of 6 bases from V and 4 bases from J, the junction contained 4 bases not matched to a gene. CDR1 ENHRY and CDR2 SYGVKD come from the germline V gene. The CDR3 is 13 residues long. The CDR3 here is CAIRQGVGTEAFF. Here the CDR3 DNA reads TGTGCCATCAGACAGGGGGTTGGCACTGAAGCTTTCTTT.

The chain combines TRBV7-9 with TRBJ2-2, with D possibly matching TRBD1 (5 bases). Germline CDR1 is SEHNR and CDR2 is FQNEAQ (reference sequence). V lost 0 bases and J 2 bases, leaving 10 bases between the germline ends. The CDR3 has 16 amino acids. Here the CDR3 reads CASSLAGRTNTGELFF. The CDR3 region has the DNA TGTGCCAGCAGCTTAGCGGGCAGGACAAACACCGGGGAGCTGTTTTTT. Using reference TRBV7-9 and TRBJ2-2 for the parts outside the CDR3, the full variable domain is DTGVSQNPRHKITKRGQNVTFRCDPISEHNRLYWYRQTLGQGPEFLTYFQNEAQLEKSRLLSDRFSAERPKGSFSTLEIQRTEQGDSAMYLCASSLAGRTNTGELFFGEGSRLTVL.

This clone has a single count. The chain carries TRBV7-2 and TRBJ1-1, with D unresolved. Trimming removed 1 base at V and 10 bases at J, with 10 bases between. There are 12 residues in the CDR3. CDR1 is SGHTA and CDR2 is FQGNSA in the germline V gene. CDR3 region: CASSLVHGGAFF. Here the CDR3 DNA reads TGTGCCAGCAGCTTAGTACACGGAGGAGCTTTCTTT.

This chain's CDR3 is CASKKGVIAQETQYF. As DNA, the CDR3 is TGTGCCAGTAAGAAGGGGGTAATCGCCCAAGAGACCCAGTACTTC. V gene TRBV19 combines with J gene TRBJ2-5; D may be TRBD1 (6 bases). The CDR3 covers 15 residues. The V gene's germline CDR1 is LNHDA and CDR2 SQIVND (reference sequence). Trimming removed 7 bases at V and 1 base at J, with 16 bases between.

V and J are TRBV5-4 and TRBJ2-5; 10 nucleotides match TRBD2. The germline V gene encodes CDR1 SGHNT and CDR2 YYREEE (reference sequence). J gave up 3 bases and V 2 bases, and 4 bases lay outside the gene matches. This CDR3 has 15 residues. CDR3 DNA sequence: TGTGCCAGCAGCTTTCGGCTAGCGGGGGAAGAGACCCAGTACTTC. It is translated as CASSFRLAGEETQYF.

The chain is built from TRBV9 and TRBJ2-5, with 7 bases matching TRBD2. CDR1 and CDR2 from the germline V gene are SGDLS and YYNGEE. The trim removed 1 base at V and 6 bases at J, leaving 6 bases unmatched. This CDR3 comprises 14 residues. The CDR3 region is CASSVTPSGQTQYF. For the CDR3, the DNA is TGTGCCAGCAGCGTAACTCCTAGCGGTCAGACCCAGTACTTC.

With regard to this clone: The sample contains more than one DNA sequence encoding this CDR3. This chain connects TRBV7-3 to TRBJ2-5; 8 bases fit TRBD2. Unmatched junction bases numbered 0, after V lost 4 bases and J lost 2 bases. Looked up from germline, CDR1 is SGHTA and CDR2 is FQGTGA. The CDR3 is 13 amino acids. This CDR3 reads CASSSGGQETQYF. DNA for the CDR3: TGTGCCAGCAGCTCGGGGGGGCAAGAGACCCAGTACTTC.

The V gene is TRBV19, the J gene TRBJ1-2; the match to TRBD1 covers 7 bases. J gave up 1 base and V 4 bases, and 6 bases lay outside the gene matches. Per germline, CDR1 LNHDA and CDR2 SQIVND (reference sequence). The length of the CDR3 is 15 residues. CDR3: CASSTKGADNYGYTF. In DNA form, the CDR3 reads TGTGCCAGTAGTACAAAGGGGGCAGATAACTATGGCTACACCTTC. The full variable domain, completed using reference TRBV19 and TRBJ1-2, is DGGITQSPKYLFRKEGQNVTLSCEQNLNHDAMYWYRQDPGQGLRLIYYSQIVNDFQKGDIAEGYSVSREKKESFPLTVTSAQKNPTAFYLCASSTKGADNYGYTFGSGTRLTVV.

The rearrangement uses TRBV4-1 and TRBJ2-3, with unresolved D. The CDR3 totals 16 residues. Germline V gene sequence: CDR1 MGHRA, CDR2 YSYEKL. V was cut by 1 base and J by 2 bases, with 13 bases left in between. The CDR3 DNA follows: TGCGCCAGCAGCCAAGTCTACCGACGACTCACAGATACGCAGTATTTT. Its protein is CASSQVYRRLTDTQYF.

This clone appeared once. V gene TRBV4-2 combines with J gene TRBJ2-1; the match to TRBD2 covers 8 bases. CDR1 LGHNA and CDR2 YNFKEQ come from the germline V gene. The CDR3 runs to 16 residues. V was pared by 1 base and J by 5 bases, with 7 bases of the junction left unmatched. CDR3 protein: CASSQAGGPSHNEQFF. CDR3 sequence (DNA): TGTGCCAGCAGCCAAGCGGGAGGGCCCTCGCACAATGAGCAGTTCTTC.

This chain joins TRBV2 and TRBJ1-6; D is possibly TRBD1 (6 bases). CDR3 length equals 14 residues. CDR1 and CDR2 (germline): SNHLY, FYNNEI. V was trimmed by 4 bases and J by 6 bases, leaving 10 bases between them. The CDR3 is CASSGAGVNSPLHF. The DNA for the CDR3 is TGTGCCAGCAGTGGGGCAGGGGTTAATTCACCCCTCCACTTT. The full variable domain, with the rest looked up from reference TRBV2 and TRBJ1-6, is EPEVTQTPSHQVTQMGQEVILRCVPISNHLYFYWYRQILGQKVEFLVSFYNNEISEKSEIFDDQFSVERPDGSNFTLKIRSTKLEDSAMYFCASSGAGVNSPLHFGNGTRLTVT.

This sequence joins TRBV18 and TRBJ1-2; possible D gene TRBD1, 6 bases. V shed 2 bases and J shed 4 bases, with 11 bases lying between them. The germline gives CDR1 KGHSH, CDR2 LQKENI. CDR3 size: 14 residues. DNA of the CDR3: TGTGCCAGCTCACCAAGTTACAGGGTCTATGGCTACACCTTC. This sequence encodes CASSPSYRVYGYTF.

The chain couples TRBV3-1 (or the pseudogene TRBV3-2) to TRBJ1-2; D perhaps matches TRBD1 (6 bases). V gave up 0 bases and J gave up 4 bases, with 12 bases separating them. The CDR3 runs to 15 residues. CDR1 and CDR2 from the germline V gene are LGHDT and YNNKEL (reference sequence). The CDR3 DNA reads as TGTGCCAGCAGCCAAGAATGGGGGCGCGGCTATGGCTACACCTTC. Translation gives CASSQEWGRGYGYTF.

CDR3 amino acids: CASSSTGASVDTQYF. The CDR3 DNA sequence: TGTGCCAGCAGCTCGACAGGGGCCTCAGTTGATACGCAGTATTTT. The chain is built from TRBV5-5 and TRBJ2-3, with 8 bases aligning to TRBD1. Per germline, CDR1 SGHKS and CDR2 YYEKEE (reference sequence). The V gene end was trimmed by 3 bases and the J gene end by 6 bases; junction bases not matched to a gene: 9. The CDR3 covers 15 residues.

The chain carries TRBV6-1 and TRBJ1-4; D remains unclear. Germline values: CDR1 MNHNS, CDR2 SASEGT. This CDR3 is built from 14 residues. The germline V and J ends were trimmed by 3 bases and 7 bases, with 12 bases remaining between them. The CDR3 sequence is CASSDDWGGEKLFF. As DNA, the CDR3 is TGTGCCAGCAGTGATGACTGGGGAGGTGAAAAACTGTTTTTT.

The chain is built from TRBV5-1 and TRBJ2-3, with D possibly being TRBD2 (6 bases). V dropped 3 bases and J dropped 5 bases, with 19 bases sitting between them. The CDR3 contains 16 residues. Germline CDR1 is SGHRS and CDR2 is YFSETQ. The DNA of the CDR3 is TGCGCCAGCAGCTCCAAACGTGGCAACGGGAGAGATACGCAGTATTTT. Residues: CASSSKRGNGRDTQYF.

V and J are TRBV28 and TRBJ1-1, with D unclear. The germline CDR1 and CDR2 sequences are MDHEN and SYDVKM. Trimming shortened V by 4 bases and J by 11 bases, and 11 bases separated the two germline ends. This CDR3 has 11 amino acids. The CDR3 reads CASSSYGRAFF. CDR3 coding DNA: TGTGCCAGCAGTTCATACGGGAGGGCTTTCTTT. Variable domain in full (rest from reference TRBV28 and TRBJ1-1): DVKVTQSSRYLVKRTGEKVFLECVQDMDHENMFWYRQDPGLGLRLIYFSYDVKMKEKGDIPEGYSVSREKKERFSLILESASTNQTSMYLCASSSYGRAFFGQGTRLTVV.

The chain is built from TRBV11-2 and TRBJ1-6; weak D call: TRBD1 (6 bases). V gave up 4 bases and J gave up 12 bases, with 19 bases separating them. Germline values: CDR1 SGHAT, CDR2 FQNNGV. CDR3 size: 15 residues. CDR3 DNA: TGTGCCAGCAGCTCCTCCGGGACATTGGGTGGACCCCTCCACTTT. The encoded protein is CASSSSGTLGGPLHF.

The chain combines TRBV7-3 with TRBJ1-1, with 7 nucleotides matching TRBD1. V shed 2 bases, J shed 3 bases, and the junction held 12 bases outside the gene matches. Germline-derived CDR1 and CDR2 are SGHTA and FQGTGA. There are 17 residues in the CDR3. CDR3 residues: CASSLYGEGAGYTEAFF. The CDR3 DNA follows: TGTGCCAGCAGCTTATACGGAGAGGGGGCAGGATACACTGAAGCTTTCTTT.

CDR3 DNA: TGTGCCAGCAGTTTACAGGGAAGAAACACTGAAGCTTTCTTT. This gives the protein CASSLQGRNTEAFF. The chain combines TRBV6-6 with TRBJ1-1, with D perhaps TRBD1 (6 bases). From germline, CDR1 is MNHNY and CDR2 SVGAGI (reference sequence). Trimming cost V 4 bases and J 2 bases, with 11 bases left between them. The CDR3 runs 14 residues.

This clone has only one observation. The chain uses TRBV6-6 and TRBJ1-3, with D uncertain. The germline V and J ends were trimmed by 5 bases and 2 bases, with 19 bases remaining between them. Germline CDR1 and CDR2: MNHNY and SVGAGI (reference sequence). This CDR3 comprises 17 residues. The CDR3 sequence: CASSRHRDTATGNTIYF. The DNA for the CDR3 is TGTGCCAGCAGTCGCCACCGGGATACAGCGACTGGAAACACCATATATTTT.

This clone was seen a single time. The V and J genes are TRBV5-1 and TRBJ2-2, with TRBD2 matching 9 bases. CDR3 length: 15 residues. The trim removed 5 bases at V and 5 bases at J, leaving 7 bases unmatched. Germline CDR1 and CDR2: SGHRS and YFSETQ. The CDR3 DNA is TGCGCCAGCAGTCCAGCGGGGGGAAGGACCGGGGAGCTGTTTTTT. This gives the protein CASSPAGGRTGELFF.

Only a few counts were recorded for this clone. This sequence joins TRBV6-2 or TRBV6-3 and TRBJ1-1; perhaps TRBD1 as D (5 bases). The CDR3 contains 14 residues. With 6 bases removed from V and 0 bases from J, the gap between germline ends came to 11 bases. From germline, CDR1 is MNHEY and CDR2 SVGEGT. The CDR3: CASSPQGLNTEAFF. For the CDR3, the DNA is TGTGCCAGCAGCCCTCAGGGCCTGAACACTGAAGCTTTCTTT.